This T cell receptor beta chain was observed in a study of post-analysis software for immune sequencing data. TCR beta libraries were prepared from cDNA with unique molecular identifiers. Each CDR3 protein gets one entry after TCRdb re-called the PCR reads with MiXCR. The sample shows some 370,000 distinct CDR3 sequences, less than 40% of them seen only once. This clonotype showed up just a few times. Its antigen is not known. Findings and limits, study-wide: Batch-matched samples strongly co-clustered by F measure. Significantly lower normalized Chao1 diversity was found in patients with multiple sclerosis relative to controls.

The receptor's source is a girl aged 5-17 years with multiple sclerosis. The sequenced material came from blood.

The CDR3 DNA follows: TGTGCCAGCAGCCCCAAGGGACTAGAAGGCACAGATACGCAGTATTTT. Amino acid sequence: CASSPKGLEGTDTQYF. The rearrangement links TRBV3-1 to TRBJ2-3; 8 bases map to TRBD2. The ends lost 4 bases at V and 1 base at J; junction bases unmatched: 7. Per the germline V gene, CDR1 is LGHDT and CDR2 is YNNKEL (reference sequence). The CDR3 length is 16 residues.